This T cell receptor (beta chain) was obtained from a study of identifying expanded T cells in peripheral blood. Profiling relied on immunoSEQ multiplex PCR, and the TCRdb table lists in-frame clones only, not all of them. The repertoire holds 120,000 or so clones, with about 80% as singletons. Regarding this clone: Its matching antigen is unknown.

No infections or other immune events were documented during collection. Whole-study findings and limits: Over two and four weeks, about 16 and 20 clones changed, versus approximately 1.1 between replicates. Clone count variance between roughly 2-week samples rose with total template count.

Trimming left V 3 bases short and J 6 bases short, with 12 bases between. Germline CDR1 MGHRA, CDR2 YSYEKL. The CDR3 spans 13 residues. The sequenced sample was blood. The V gene is TRBV4-1, the J gene TRBJ2-7; a possible D gene is TRBD1 (6 bases). The TCR comes from a person aged 18 to 69 in good health. Written as DNA, the CDR3 is TGCGCCAGCAGCCATTACAGGGAATCCGAGCAGTACTTC. Protein: CASSHYRESEQYF.